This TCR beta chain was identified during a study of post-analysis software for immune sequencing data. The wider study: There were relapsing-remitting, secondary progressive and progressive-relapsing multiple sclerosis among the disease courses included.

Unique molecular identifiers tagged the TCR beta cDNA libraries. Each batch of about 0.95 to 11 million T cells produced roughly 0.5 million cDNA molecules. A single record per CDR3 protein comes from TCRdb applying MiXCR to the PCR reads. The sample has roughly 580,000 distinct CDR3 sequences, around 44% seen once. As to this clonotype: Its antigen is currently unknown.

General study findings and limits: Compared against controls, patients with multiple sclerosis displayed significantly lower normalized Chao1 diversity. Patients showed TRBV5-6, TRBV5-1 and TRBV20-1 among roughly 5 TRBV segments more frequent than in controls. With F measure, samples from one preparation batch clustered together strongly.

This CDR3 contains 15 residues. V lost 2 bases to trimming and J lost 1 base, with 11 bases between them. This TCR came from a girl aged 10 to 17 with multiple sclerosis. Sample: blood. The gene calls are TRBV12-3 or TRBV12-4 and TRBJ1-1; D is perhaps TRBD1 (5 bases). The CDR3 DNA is TGTGCCAGCAGTTTACGGGGACGCACGAACACTGAAGCTTTCTTT. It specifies CASSLRGRTNTEAFF.